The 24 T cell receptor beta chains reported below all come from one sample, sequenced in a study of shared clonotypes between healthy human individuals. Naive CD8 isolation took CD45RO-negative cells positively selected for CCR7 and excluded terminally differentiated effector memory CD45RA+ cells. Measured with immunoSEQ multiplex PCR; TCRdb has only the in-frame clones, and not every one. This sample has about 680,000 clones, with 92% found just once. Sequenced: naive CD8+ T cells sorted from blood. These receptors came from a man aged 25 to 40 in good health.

As DNA, the CDR3 is TGCGCCAGCAGCCAAGAAAGGGCGGAACTAATCTACGAGCAGTACTTC. Translation gives CASSQERAELIYEQYF. The gene calls are TRBV4-1 and TRBJ2-7; no clear D. The CDR3 is 16 residues long. The germline V gene has CDR1 MGHRA and CDR2 YSYEKL. V lost 0 bases to trimming and J lost 3 bases, with 15 bases between them.

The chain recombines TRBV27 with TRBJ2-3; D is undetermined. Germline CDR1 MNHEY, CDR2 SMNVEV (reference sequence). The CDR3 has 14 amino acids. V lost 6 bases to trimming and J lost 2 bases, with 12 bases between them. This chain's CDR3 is CASRTLDITDTQYF. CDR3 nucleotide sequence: TGTGCCAGCAGAACACTGGATATCACAGATACGCAGTATTTT.

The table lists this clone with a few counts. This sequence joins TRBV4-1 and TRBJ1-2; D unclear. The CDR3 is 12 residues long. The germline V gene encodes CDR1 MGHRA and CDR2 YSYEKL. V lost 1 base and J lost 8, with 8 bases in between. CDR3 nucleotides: TGCGCCAGCAGCCAAGTTTACGGGGGCTACACCTTC. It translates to CASSQVYGGYTF.

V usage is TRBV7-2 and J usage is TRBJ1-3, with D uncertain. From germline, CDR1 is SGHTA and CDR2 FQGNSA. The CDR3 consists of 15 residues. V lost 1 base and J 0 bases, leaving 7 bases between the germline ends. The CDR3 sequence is CASSLGRSSGNTIYF. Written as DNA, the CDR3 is TGTGCCAGCAGCTTAGGGCGCAGCTCTGGAAACACCATATATTTT.

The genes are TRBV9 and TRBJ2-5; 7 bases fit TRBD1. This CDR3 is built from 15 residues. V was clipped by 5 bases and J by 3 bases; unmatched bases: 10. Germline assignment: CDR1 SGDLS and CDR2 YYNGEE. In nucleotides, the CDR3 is TGTGCCAGCAGTAACCGACAGGGAGTAAAAGAGACCCAGTACTTC. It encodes CASSNRQGVKETQYF.

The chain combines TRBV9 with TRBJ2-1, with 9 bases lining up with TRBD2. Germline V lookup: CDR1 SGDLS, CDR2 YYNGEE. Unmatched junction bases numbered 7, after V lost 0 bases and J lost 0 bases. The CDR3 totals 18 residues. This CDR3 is CASSVGSLAGSSYNEQFF. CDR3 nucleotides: TGTGCCAGCAGCGTAGGTTCACTAGCGGGCAGCTCCTACAATGAGCAGTTCTTC. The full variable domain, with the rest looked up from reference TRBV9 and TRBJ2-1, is DSGVTQTPKHLITATGQRVTLRCSPRSGDLSVYWYQQSLDQGLQFLIQYYNGEERAKGNILERFSAQQFPDLHSELNLSSLELGDSALYFCASSVGSLAGSSYNEQFFGPGTRLTVL.

CDR3 sequence reads: CASRSGTSGSTDTQYF. CDR3 in DNA: TGTGCCAGCAGATCCGGGACTAGCGGAAGCACAGATACGCAGTATTTT. The chain joins TRBV7-8 to TRBJ2-3; 11 bases fit TRBD2. The CDR3 totals 16 residues. Trimming at V came to 6 bases and at J to 0 bases, leaving 5 bases not matched to a gene. Germline V gene data show CDR1 as SGHVS and CDR2 as FQNEAQ.

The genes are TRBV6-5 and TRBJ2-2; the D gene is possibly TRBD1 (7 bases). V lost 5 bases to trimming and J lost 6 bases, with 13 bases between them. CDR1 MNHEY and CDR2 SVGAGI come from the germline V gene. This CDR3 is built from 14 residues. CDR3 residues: CASSGGTVPGELFF. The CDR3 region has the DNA TGTGCCAGCAGTGGCGGGACAGTCCCCGGGGAGCTGTTTTTT.

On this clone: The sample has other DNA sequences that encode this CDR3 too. CDR3 nucleotide sequence: TGTGCCAGCAGTTTAAGCGGGCCCTACAATGAGCAGTTCTTC. Protein product: CASSLSGPYNEQFF. This chain links TRBV27 with TRBJ2-1; D is perhaps TRBD2 (6 bases). The CDR3 totals 14 residues. V was shortened by 2 bases and J by 2 bases, with 7 bases between the two germline ends. Germline V gene data show CDR1 as MNHEY and CDR2 as SMNVEV (reference sequence).

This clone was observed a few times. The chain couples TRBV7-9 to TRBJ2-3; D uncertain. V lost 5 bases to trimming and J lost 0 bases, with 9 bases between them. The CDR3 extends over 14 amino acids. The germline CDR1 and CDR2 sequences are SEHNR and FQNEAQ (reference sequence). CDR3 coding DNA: TGTGCCAGCAGCCCAACATCTAGCACAGATACGCAGTATTTT. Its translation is CASSPTSSTDTQYF.

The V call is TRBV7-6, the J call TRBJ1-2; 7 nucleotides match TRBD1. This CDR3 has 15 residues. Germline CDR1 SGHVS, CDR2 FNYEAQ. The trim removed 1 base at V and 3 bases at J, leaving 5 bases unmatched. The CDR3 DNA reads TGTGCCAGCAGCTTAGAGACAGGGCTCGACTATGGCTACACCTTC. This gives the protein CASSLETGLDYGYTF.

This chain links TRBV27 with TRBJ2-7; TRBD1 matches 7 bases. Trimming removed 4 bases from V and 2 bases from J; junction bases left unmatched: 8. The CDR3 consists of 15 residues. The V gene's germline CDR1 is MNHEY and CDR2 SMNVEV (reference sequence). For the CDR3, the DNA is TGTGCCAGCAGTTATTCGACAGGGCCCCCCTACGAGCAGTACTTC. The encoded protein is CASSYSTGPPYEQYF.

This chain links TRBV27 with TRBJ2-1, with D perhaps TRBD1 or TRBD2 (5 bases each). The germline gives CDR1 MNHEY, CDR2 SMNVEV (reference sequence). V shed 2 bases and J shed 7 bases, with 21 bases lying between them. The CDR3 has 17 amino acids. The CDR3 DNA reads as TGTGCCAGCAGTTTAACCCCTCAGGGACGCGGCGGGAATGAGCAGTTCTTC. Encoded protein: CASSLTPQGRGGNEQFF.

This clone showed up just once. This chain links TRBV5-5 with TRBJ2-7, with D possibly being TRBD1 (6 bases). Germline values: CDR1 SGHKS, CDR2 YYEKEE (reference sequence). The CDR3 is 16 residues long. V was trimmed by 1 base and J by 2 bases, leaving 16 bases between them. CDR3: CASSLLWGLQTYEQYF. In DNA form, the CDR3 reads TGTGCCAGCAGCTTGCTTTGGGGGCTTCAAACCTACGAGCAGTACTTC.

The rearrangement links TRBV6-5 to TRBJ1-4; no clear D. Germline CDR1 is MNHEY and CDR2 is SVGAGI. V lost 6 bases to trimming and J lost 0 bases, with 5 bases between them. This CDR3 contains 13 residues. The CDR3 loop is CASRVSTNEKLFF. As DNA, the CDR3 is TGTGCCAGCAGAGTCTCAACTAATGAAAAACTGTTTTTT.

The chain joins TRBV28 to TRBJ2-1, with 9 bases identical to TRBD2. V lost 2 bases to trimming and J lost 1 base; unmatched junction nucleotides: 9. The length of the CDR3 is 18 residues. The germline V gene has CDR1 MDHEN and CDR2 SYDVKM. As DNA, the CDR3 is TGTGCCAGCAGTTTAATCTTTCTAGCGGGACAATCCTACAATGAGCAGTTCTTC. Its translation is CASSLIFLAGQSYNEQFF.

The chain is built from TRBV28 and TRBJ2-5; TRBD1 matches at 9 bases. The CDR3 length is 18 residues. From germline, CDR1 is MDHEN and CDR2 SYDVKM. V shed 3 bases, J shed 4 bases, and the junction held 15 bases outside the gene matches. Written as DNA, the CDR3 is TGTGCCAGCAGTTTCTCGCGGACAGGGGCCTCTTTAGGAGAGACCCAGTACTTC. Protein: CASSFSRTGASLGETQYF. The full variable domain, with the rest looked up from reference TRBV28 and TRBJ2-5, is DVKVTQSSRYLVKRTGEKVFLECVQDMDHENMFWYRQDPGLGLRLIYFSYDVKMKEKGDIPEGYSVSREKKERFSLILESASTNQTSMYLCASSFSRTGASLGETQYFGPGTRLLVL.

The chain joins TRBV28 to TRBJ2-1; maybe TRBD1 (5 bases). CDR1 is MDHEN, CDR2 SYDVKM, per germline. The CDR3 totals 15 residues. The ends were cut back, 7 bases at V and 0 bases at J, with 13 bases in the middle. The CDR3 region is CASKLPTGSYNEQFF. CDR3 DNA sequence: TGTGCCAGCAAGCTACCTACAGGCTCCTACAATGAGCAGTTCTTC.

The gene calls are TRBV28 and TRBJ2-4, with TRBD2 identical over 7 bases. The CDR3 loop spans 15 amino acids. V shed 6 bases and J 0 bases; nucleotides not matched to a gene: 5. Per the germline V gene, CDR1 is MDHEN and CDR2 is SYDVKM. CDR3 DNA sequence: TGTGCCAGCAGCTTTCTAGCGGAAGCCAAAAACATTCAGTACTTC. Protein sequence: CASSFLAEAKNIQYF.

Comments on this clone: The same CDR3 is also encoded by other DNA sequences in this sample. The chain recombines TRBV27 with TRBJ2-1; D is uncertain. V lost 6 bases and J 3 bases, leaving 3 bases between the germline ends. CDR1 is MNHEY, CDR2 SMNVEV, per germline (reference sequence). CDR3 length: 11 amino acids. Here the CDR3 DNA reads TGTGCCAGCAGCCTCTACAATGAGCAGTTCTTC. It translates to CASSLYNEQFF.

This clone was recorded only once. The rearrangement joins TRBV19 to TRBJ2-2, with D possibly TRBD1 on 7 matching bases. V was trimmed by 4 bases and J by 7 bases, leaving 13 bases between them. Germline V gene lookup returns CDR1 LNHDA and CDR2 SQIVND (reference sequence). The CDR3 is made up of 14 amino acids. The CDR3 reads CASSTQGGGGELFF. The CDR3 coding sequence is TGTGCCAGTAGTACGCAGGGGGGAGGCGGGGAGCTGTTTTTT.

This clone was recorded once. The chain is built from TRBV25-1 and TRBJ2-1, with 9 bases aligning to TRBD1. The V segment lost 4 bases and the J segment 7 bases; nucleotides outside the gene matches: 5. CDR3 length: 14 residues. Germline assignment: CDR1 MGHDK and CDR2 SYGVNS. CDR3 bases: TGTGCCAGCAGTGTGGGGACAGGGTGGAATGAGCAGTTCTTC. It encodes CASSVGTGWNEQFF.

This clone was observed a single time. The CDR3 reads CASSINGLAMETQYF. CDR3 nucleotide sequence: TGTGCCAGCAGCATTAATGGACTAGCGATGGAGACCCAGTACTTC. V is TRBV7-3 and J is TRBJ2-5, with TRBD2 matching 9 bases. Germline-derived CDR1 and CDR2 are SGHTA and FQGTGA. CDR3 size: 15 residues. V dropped 5 bases and J dropped 5; count of bases not matched to a gene: 9.

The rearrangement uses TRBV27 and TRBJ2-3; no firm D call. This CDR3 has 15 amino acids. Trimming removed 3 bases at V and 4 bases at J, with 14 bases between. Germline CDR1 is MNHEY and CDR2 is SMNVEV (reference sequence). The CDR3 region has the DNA TGTGCCAGCAGTTTGTTGCAGGCCAAACCAGATACGCAGTATTTT. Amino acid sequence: CASSLLQAKPDTQYF.